The next 20 T cell receptor beta chains were all read from a single sample in a study of blood T cell repertoires in COVID-19 (dated by TCRdb to about 2020). Libraries were made using the immunoSEQ multiplex PCR assay. What TCRdb holds here is the immuneACCESS table cut down to in-frame rearrangements. Part of the clones is not present; checked against another copy, under half of the missing clones reflect an unresolved V gene, and the others are unexplained. Within this sample are over 150,000 clones, with roughly 84% of them counted one time only. The ten most abundant clones make up approximately 14% of the sample. Sequencing used peripheral blood. Receptor source: a man younger than 30 with active or convalescent COVID-19.

The V and J genes are TRBV30 and TRBJ2-5, with 14 bases aligning to TRBD2. Trimming at V came to 8 bases and at J to 4 bases, leaving 6 bases not matched to a gene. There are 14 residues in the CDR3. Germline-derived CDR1 and CDR2 are GTSNPN and SVGIG (reference sequence). CDR3 nucleotides: TGTGCCGGGACTAGCGGGAGAGTACGAGAGACCCAGTACTTC. Translating gives CAGTSGRVRETQYF.

Here the CDR3 DNA reads TGTGCCAGCAGTACCGACAGGCGCTCCTACGAGCAGTACTTC. It is translated as CASSTDRRSYEQYF. The rearrangement joins TRBV3-1 (or the pseudogene TRBV3-2) to TRBJ2-7; D might be TRBD1 (6 bases). In germline, CDR1 is LGHDT, CDR2 YNNKEL (reference sequence). Trimming took off 6 bases at V and 0 bases at J, with 12 bases between the two ends. The CDR3 extends over 14 amino acids.

The chain recombines TRBV18 with TRBJ1-6; the D is unclear. The V gene's germline CDR1 is KGHSH and CDR2 LQKENI. The germline V and J ends were trimmed by 2 bases and 3 bases, with 8 bases remaining between them. This CDR3 contains 15 residues. In DNA, the CDR3 is TGTGCCAGCTCACCAGGGGAGTACTATAATTCACCCCTCCACTTT. Encoded protein: CASSPGEYYNSPLHF.

V is TRBV19 and J is TRBJ1-1; no clear D gene. Germline V gene data show CDR1 as LNHDA and CDR2 as SQIVND (reference sequence). Trimming took off 1 base at V and 0 bases at J, with 12 bases between the two ends. The CDR3 has 16 amino acids. For the CDR3, the DNA is TGTGCCAGTAGTATAGGTCAGCGCCCTTTGAACACTGAAGCTTTCTTT. This encodes CASSIGQRPLNTEAFF.

The chain recombines TRBV7-2 with TRBJ1-1; 7 nucleotides agree with TRBD1. This CDR3 is 14 amino acids long. The V gene's germline CDR1 is SGHTA and CDR2 FQGNSA. V trimming: 6 bases; J trimming: 1 base; junction bases outside the gene matches: 5. In nucleotides, the CDR3 is TGTGCCAGCAGAGACCGGACAGGGAACACTGAAGCTTTCTTT. Its translation: CASRDRTGNTEAFF. The full variable domain, completed using reference TRBV7-2 and TRBJ1-1, is GAGVSQSPSNKVTEKGKDVELRCDPISGHTALYWYRQSLGQGLEFLIYFQGNSAPDKSGLPSDRFSAERTGGSVSTLTIQRTQQEDSAVYLCASRDRTGNTEAFFGQGTRLTVV.

CDR3 in amino acids: CASSYLPTGHGYTF. CDR3 coding DNA: TGTGCCAGCAGTTACCTCCCCACAGGGCATGGCTACACCTTC. The chain links TRBV6-5 to TRBJ1-2; TRBD1 might be the D (6 bases). Per germline, CDR1 MNHEY and CDR2 SVGAGI. Deletions cut 2 bases from V and 6 bases from J, with 13 bases between. There are 14 residues in the CDR3.

This sequence joins TRBV5-1 and TRBJ2-3, with 11 bases identical to TRBD2. This CDR3 has 17 residues. V lost 4 bases to trimming and J lost 2 bases; unmatched junction nucleotides: 9. Germline CDR1 is SGHRS and CDR2 is YFSETQ. CDR3 DNA: TGCGCCAGCAGCCCCCATGCTAGCGGGGGGACCACAGATACGCAGTATTTT. Residues: CASSPHASGGTTDTQYF. Complete variable domain (other parts from reference TRBV5-1 and TRBJ2-3): KAGVTQTPRYLIKTRGQQVTLSCSPISGHRSVSWYQQTPGQGLQFLFEYFSETQRNKGNFPGRFSGRQFSNSRSEMNVSTLELGDSALYLCASSPHASGGTTDTQYFGPGTRLTVL.

This chain joins TRBV4-2 and TRBJ1-3; D unresolved. V was clipped by 2 bases and J by 0 bases, with 14 bases between them. The CDR3 is 17 amino acids. Germline CDR1 LGHNA, CDR2 YNFKEQ. The CDR3 DNA reads TGTGCCAGCAGCCAAAATGAAGCTGGTGGCTCTGGAAACACCATATATTTT. Translation: CASSQNEAGGSGNTIYF.

This clone was observed a few times. The chain combines TRBV5-1 with TRBJ2-5, with D hard to call. The CDR3 runs 14 residues. The ends were cut back, 0 bases at V and 3 bases at J, with 9 bases in the middle. The germline gives CDR1 SGHRS, CDR2 YFSETQ. The CDR3 spells CASSLVPSEETQYF. Written as DNA, the CDR3 is TGCGCCAGCAGCTTGGTCCCTAGTGAAGAGACCCAGTACTTC.

V and J are TRBV28 and TRBJ1-1; 7 nucleotides match TRBD1. Germline V lookup: CDR1 MDHEN, CDR2 SYDVKM. V was clipped by 8 bases and J by 1 base; unmatched bases: 13. This CDR3 has 16 residues. CDR3 DNA sequence: TGTGCCAGCCACAGGGGCGGCTTTATAGGGAACACTGAAGCTTTCTTT. Protein sequence: CASHRGGFIGNTEAFF.

The chain recombines TRBV5-1 with TRBJ1-4, with D perhaps TRBD1 (6 bases). Germline CDR1 SGHRS, CDR2 YFSETQ. Trimming took 0 bases from V and 7 from J, leaving 16 bases between them. CDR3 size: 16 residues. The chain's CDR3 is CASSLGDKADGEKLFF. The CDR3 DNA reads as TGCGCCAGCAGCTTGGGGGACAAGGCGGATGGTGAAAAACTGTTTTTT.

CDR3 sequence reads: CASSPNRAETQYF. In nucleotides, the CDR3 is TGTGCCAGCAGCCCCAACAGGGCGGAGACCCAGTACTTC. The V gene is TRBV11-2, the J gene TRBJ2-5; TRBD1 is a possible D gene (6 bases). Germline CDR1 reads SGHAT; CDR2 reads FQNNGV. V lost 5 bases and J 5 bases, leaving 12 bases between the germline ends. The CDR3 covers 13 residues.

The chain uses TRBV14 and TRBJ1-1; no clear D. Between the trimmed V and J ends, which lost 3 bases and 3 bases, there was a span of 8 bases. Germline CDR1 and CDR2: SGHDN and FVKESK. The CDR3 spans 13 residues. The CDR3 region has the DNA TGTGCCAGCAGCCAGGAGCTATACACTGAAGCTTTCTTT. Protein sequence: CASSQELYTEAFF.

The chain recombines TRBV7-6 with TRBJ1-1; D perhaps matches TRBD1 (5 bases). Trimming left V 5 bases short and J 3 bases short, with 16 bases between. Germline CDR1 and CDR2: SGHVS and FNYEAQ. CDR3 length: 15 residues. The CDR3 region is CASSRGTTWDTEAFF. The CDR3 DNA reads TGTGCCAGCAGCAGAGGGACTACCTGGGACACTGAAGCTTTCTTT.

Points on this clone: Other DNA sequences within the sample encode an identical CDR3. The V call is TRBV19, the J call TRBJ1-2; D remains ambiguous. The germline gives CDR1 LNHDA, CDR2 SQIVND (reference sequence). This CDR3 is 14 amino acids long. V was clipped by 9 bases and J by 8 bases, with 22 bases between them. The CDR3 region has the DNA TGTGCCAGCACCAAGCCAGGCACCAATGAAGGCTACACCTTC. This sequence encodes CASTKPGTNEGYTF.

J is TRBJ2-7 and V is TRBV23-1, with TRBD1 identical over 10 bases. TRBV23-1 is sorted into the ORF group, with uncertain function. V lost 2 bases to trimming and J lost 1 base; unmatched junction nucleotides: 5. The CDR3 is 16 residues long. The CDR3 sequence: CASSQPTGGESYEQYF. The DNA for the CDR3 is TGCGCCAGCAGTCAACCGACAGGGGGCGAATCCTACGAGCAGTACTTC.

The rearrangement links TRBV14 to TRBJ1-2, with D possibly matching TRBD1 (5 bases). The germline V gene encodes CDR1 SGHDN and CDR2 FVKESK. V was cut by 4 bases and J by 6 bases, with 15 bases left in between. The CDR3 loop spans 14 amino acids. As DNA, the CDR3 is TGTGCCAGCAGCCGATCGGACACGGATGATGGCTACACCTTC. It translates to CASSRSDTDDGYTF.

The chain is built from TRBV6-5 and TRBJ1-2, with 12 nucleotides matching TRBD1. The germline V gene encodes CDR1 MNHEY and CDR2 SVGAGI. The CDR3 is made up of 13 amino acids. V shed 6 bases and J 6 bases; nucleotides not matched to a gene: 2. The CDR3 bases are TGTGCCAGCAGGGGACAGGGGGCGGATGGCTACACCTTC. It yields the protein CASRGQGADGYTF.

The V gene is TRBV21-1, the J gene TRBJ1-2. TRBV21-1 is a recognized pseudogene. The CDR3 totals 14 residues. CDR3 sequence reads: CASSKLGGNYGYTF. DNA for the CDR3: TGTGCCAGCAGCAAGTTGGGAGGTAACTATGGCTACACCTTC.

This chain joins TRBV5-1 and TRBJ2-5; the match to TRBD2 covers 14 bases. The CDR3 has 16 residues. The junction had 2 bases not matched to a gene; V was cut back by 0 bases and J by 4 bases. Germline V gene sequence: CDR1 SGHRS, CDR2 YFSETQ. CDR3 loop: CASSLGGLAGVETQYF. The DNA for the CDR3 is TGCGCCAGCAGCTTGGGGGGACTAGCGGGAGTAGAGACCCAGTACTTC.